This TCR beta chain derives from a study of CD8+CD57+ T cells in acquired aplastic anemia. Study-wide context: An average of 3.2 ug of DNA was obtained from sorted CD4+ and CD8+ cells.

Both TCR beta VDJ combination and CDR3 sequence profiling were carried out. Genomic DNA was the template for this profiling. TCRdb called the reads again in MiXCR, with one record for every CDR3 protein. Of about 160,000 distinct CDR3 sequences detected, 70% to 80% appear once; the ten largest clones hold 45% to 60%. Study-level points and caveats: In common between the patients and the controls were some 28 CD8+ CDR3 sequences.

All patients picked for sequencing had shown, by flow cytometry, an expansion of CD8+CD57+ cells. Severe acquired aplastic anemia was diagnosed in all patients. Blood was sampled before the patients had received any therapy. This clonotype has a handful of counts. No antigen is known for it. Germline V CDR1 and CDR2: SNHLY, FYNNEI. The ends were cut back, 6 bases at V and 0 bases at J, with 6 bases in the middle. The CDR3 totals 12 residues. The clonotype comes from a human donor with aplastic anemia. The source material was sorted CD4+, CD8+, or CD8+CD57+ T cells (not recorded which) from PBMCs. V usage is TRBV2 and J usage is TRBJ2-7, with D possibly matching TRBD1 (6 bases). CDR3 protein: CASRDSSYEQYF. The CDR3 DNA sequence: TGTGCCAGCAGGGACAGCTCCTACGAGCAGTACTTC.